Here is one T cell receptor (beta chain) with its context. The data were taken from a study of control samples from healthy donors and cancer patients. TCRdb's copy holds only in-frame clones and misses some; the assay was immunoSEQ multiplex PCR. The table has about 110,000 clones, approximately 90% seen once. The clonotype was recovered from a woman aged 45-65 years in good health. Material: blood.

CDR3 sequence reads: CASSHRQGRNSPLHF. In DNA form, the CDR3 reads TGTGCCAGCAGCCACCGACAGGGTCGGAATTCACCCCTCCACTTT. V is TRBV3-1 (or the pseudogene TRBV3-2) and J is TRBJ1-6; 7 bases fit TRBD1. CDR3 length equals 15 residues. J was trimmed by 7 bases and V by 3 bases; bases with no gene match: 6. Germline assignment: CDR1 LGHDT and CDR2 YNNKEL (reference sequence).